The T cell receptor beta chain under discussion was sequenced for a study of blood T cell repertoires in COVID-19. Study-wide background: From T cells, B-cell-depleted T cells, or PBMCs came the material, which was cDNA or gDNA.

Per the study methods: Nucleated cell counts were estimated from reference gene primer amplification. Measured with immunoSEQ multiplex PCR; TCRdb has only the in-frame clones, and not every one. The V and J calls and the clone size are those of that table, but D and trimming were determined from the DNA. Among 410,000 or so clones listed, 70% to 90% were seen once. This TCR came from a woman between 25 and 40 years old with active or convalescent COVID-19. Sequencing was carried out using peripheral blood.

CDR3 DNA sequence: TGTGCCAGCGAGGTTTTACCTAGCGGGGGGTACAATGAGCAGTTCTTC. Its translation is CASEVLPSGGYNEQFF. The chain recombines TRBV2 with TRBJ2-1, with TRBD2 matching 11 bases. Germline CDR1 reads SNHLY; CDR2 reads FYNNEI. The CDR3 runs to 16 residues. J was trimmed by 4 bases and V by 8 bases; bases with no gene match: 10.